The subject of this entry is one T cell receptor (beta chain). Its target antigen remains unknown. This sample was taken from a study of CXCR3-negative and CXCR3-positive naive CD8 T cells (dated by TCRdb to about 2019). Broadly, across the study: In total, some 130 million TRB reads were obtained, corresponding to roughly 1.5 +/- 0.3 million reads per library. Diversity and physicochemical repertoire analyses covered some ten donors pooled from two independent experiments. For the TRBV-TRBJ cluster analysis, the naive subsets came from roughly 5 donors, while the memory cells came from 3 donors. The investigation overall reported the following: Repertoire diversity was comparably high in both naive subsets but much lower in memory CD8+ T cells. Freshly isolated PBMCs were used for most assays because CXCR3 expression went down partially after cryopreservation. Surface CD5, linked to self-reactivity in mice, was comparable between naive subsets; TCR interaction strength was therefore also inferred from TRB CDR3 physicochemical properties. TRB CDR3s from CXCR3-positive naive cells showed higher hydrophobicity (lower Kidera factor 4), lower energy, and higher strength and volume indices than CXCR3-negative naive cells. Within the same donor, TRBV-TRBJ usage looked similar between naive CXCR3-negative and CXCR3-positive cells, but memory cells had distinct patterns.

The CDR3 contains 12 residues, cysteine and phenylalanine counted. The coding DNA is unavailable. Sequences SQVTM (CDR1) and ANQGSEA (CDR2) are obtained from the germline V gene. Each CD8+ T cell subset was flow-sorted in triplicate, and 300,000 cells per subset were placed directly into RLT lysis buffer. To keep memory contaminants out, a stringent definition of naive CD8+ T cells was applied: CD45RO-CCR7+CD27+CD95-. Peripheral blood mononuclear cells were isolated from buffy coats using standard density gradient centrifugation. Naive CXCR3-negative and CXCR3-positive CD8+ T cells were flow-sorted on a FACSAria III. Total RNA was extracted from sorted cells using an RNeasy Mini Kit. The listed sequencing device is NextSeq 550. The Human TCR Profiling Kit (MiLaboratory) was used to prepare UMI-labeled 5' RACE TRB cDNA libraries. The full amount of extracted RNA was used for cDNA synthesis, and the full amount of resulting cDNA was used for PCR amplification. Libraries were prepared in parallel with an identical number of PCR cycles. Processing in the source paper ran as follows. With a requirement of at least two reads per UMI, MIGEC and MiXCR extracted about 49,000 +/- 11,000 unique UMI-labeled TRB cDNA molecules per library. Each library averaged roughly 40,000 +/- 10,000 functional in-frame TRB CDR3 nucleotide clonotypes without stop codons. After downsampling to 5000 UMI-labeled TRB molecules per sample, diversity metrics such as normalized Shannon-Wiener and Chao1 were calculated in VDJtools. VDJtools computed clonotype-size-weighted physicochemical properties of the central five CDR3 residues: interaction energy, strength, volume and Kidera factor 4. Following TCRdb reprocessing, every CDR3 protein sequence forms one entry, and DNA is not provided. The V and J calls come from TCRdb's annotation, not from the publication. The sample table includes about 62,000 distinct CDR3 sequences. The ten largest make up around 4% of the sample.

The chain links TRBV29-1 with TRBJ1-1. Sample: naive CXCR3- CD8+ T cells from blood. Read against the paper, the sample's cell subset or site label means: CD45RO-CCR7+CD27+CD95- naive CD8+ T cells lacking CXCR3 (TNR3-). The source is a human donor in good health. Some clones in this sample may be carry-over from other donors' samples. The CDR3 region reads CSVPRPPAEAFF.